Below, 15 T cell receptor beta chains from the same sample are listed, as sequenced in a study of PD-L1 blockade in urothelial cancer. Sequencing used immunoSEQ multiplex PCR; TCRdb keeps in-frame clones, though not all of them. The sample consists of approximately 41,000 clones, around 81% of them appearing once. Sample time point: pretreatment peripheral blood. The specimen comprised PBMCs, sampled around atezolizumab (anti-PD-L1) treatment. These receptors came from a man older than 75 with urothelial cancer.

The chain links TRBV7-7 to TRBJ2-7; TRBD2 aligns across 11 bases. V gave up 5 bases and J gave up 6 bases; unmatched junction bases: 6. CDR3 length: 14 residues. The germline V gene encodes CDR1 SSHAT and CDR2 FNYEAQ (reference sequence). CDR3 amino acids: CASSATSGSSEQYF. The CDR3 nucleotides read TGTGCCAGCAGCGCCACTAGCGGGAGTAGCGAGCAGTACTTC.

The rearrangement joins TRBV7-9 to TRBJ2-5; 11 bases are shared with TRBD2. Per the germline V gene, CDR1 is SEHNR and CDR2 is FQNEAQ (reference sequence). CDR3 length: 16 amino acids. V was clipped by 4 bases and J by 1 base; unmatched bases: 5. CDR3: CASSSGLAGLQETQYF. The CDR3 bases are TGTGCCAGCAGCTCCGGACTAGCGGGCCTCCAAGAGACCCAGTACTTC.

This clone appeared once. The gene calls are TRBV14 and TRBJ2-7; TRBD1 is a possible D gene (6 bases). The CDR3 contains 12 residues. Trimming left V 4 bases short and J 11 bases short, with 15 bases between. The germline gives CDR1 SGHDN, CDR2 FVKESK. CDR3 in DNA: TGTGCCAGCAGCCCATTCGGACAGCTGGAGTACTTC. Translating it yields CASSPFGQLEYF.

The gene calls are TRBV19 and TRBJ2-1; TRBD2 matches at 8 bases. The V segment lost 3 bases and the J segment 1 base; nucleotides outside the gene matches: 5. The germline V gene has CDR1 LNHDA and CDR2 SQIVND (reference sequence). There are 16 residues in the CDR3. The DNA of the CDR3 is TGTGCCAGTAGTATTCCCGGGAGGGGATCCTACAATGAGCAGTTCTTC. Amino acid sequence: CASSIPGRGSYNEQFF. The whole variable domain, filled in from reference TRBV19 and TRBJ2-1, reads DGGITQSPKYLFRKEGQNVTLSCEQNLNHDAMYWYRQDPGQGLRLIYYSQIVNDFQKGDIAEGYSVSREKKESFPLTVTSAQKNPTAFYLCASSIPGRGSYNEQFFGPGTRLTVL.

The CDR3, as DNA: TGCGCCAGCAGCTTGGAGTCTAGCGGGAGGGCCACTGAGACCCAGTACTTC. It codes for CASSLESSGRATETQYF. This chain links TRBV5-1 with TRBJ2-5; the match to TRBD2 covers 12 bases. Germline V lookup: CDR1 SGHRS, CDR2 YFSETQ. CDR3 length: 17 amino acids. With V trimmed by 0 bases and J by 5 bases, 8 bases remained unmatched.

The rearrangement joins TRBV6-4 to TRBJ2-3, with D possibly TRBD2 on 6 matching bases. In germline, CDR1 is MRHNA, CDR2 SNTAGT. The CDR3 totals 15 residues. V lost 3 bases to trimming and J lost 3 bases, with 13 bases between them. In DNA form, the CDR3 reads TGTGCCAGCAGTGAGGCTGCAGGGAGGACAGATACGCAGTATTTT. It encodes CASSEAAGRTDTQYF.

This clone was observed a handful of times. The sample carries other DNA sequences with the same CDR3. V is TRBV5-1 and J is TRBJ2-7; TRBD1 matches 8 bases. V shed 0 bases and J 3 bases; nucleotides not matched to a gene: 2. Germline V gives CDR1 SGHRS, CDR2 YFSETQ. The CDR3 contains 14 residues. The CDR3: CASSLAGTGYEQYF. The CDR3 DNA follows: TGCGCCAGCAGCTTGGCCGGGACAGGCTACGAGCAGTACTTC.

The chain employs TRBV12-5 and TRBJ2-1; 7 bases map to TRBD2. Germline V gene sequence: CDR1 LGHNT, CDR2 FRNRAP. V lost 2 bases, J lost 13 bases, and 11 bases stayed unmatched. CDR3 length equals 14 residues. CDR3 loop: CASGLPNTTSVQFF. In DNA form, the CDR3 reads TGTGCTAGTGGTTTGCCTAATACCACTAGCGTACAGTTCTTC.

The chain has TRBV18 and TRBJ1-5, with no clear D. Per the germline V gene, CDR1 is KGHSH and CDR2 is LQKENI. Between the trimmed V and J ends, which lost 2 bases and 6 bases, there was a span of 17 bases. The CDR3 sequence is 16 residues long. Written as DNA, the CDR3 is TGTGCCAGCTCACCAGGCGGTGCGGGTGCGGCTCAGCCCCAGCATTTT. It is translated as CASSPGGAGAAQPQHF.

The V call is TRBV7-9, the J call TRBJ1-2; D is undetermined. Trimming removed 5 bases from V and 1 base from J, with 26 bases in between. The CDR3 contains 19 residues. Germline CDR1 and CDR2: SEHNR and FQNEAQ (reference sequence). The chain's CDR3 is CASSPNPGRRESLNYGYTF. The CDR3 region has the DNA TGTGCCAGCAGCCCAAACCCGGGCCGGCGGGAGTCTCTTAACTATGGCTACACCTTC.

The V call is TRBV30, the J call TRBJ1-5, with 8 positions matching TRBD1. In germline, CDR1 is GTSNPN, CDR2 SVGIG (reference sequence). Trimming cost V 3 bases and J 1 base; bases outside gene matches: 5. This CDR3 has 15 amino acids. CDR3 protein: CAWSRDRGSNQPQHF. Here the CDR3 DNA reads TGTGCCTGGAGCAGAGACAGGGGAAGCAATCAGCCCCAGCATTTT.

CDR3 DNA sequence: TGTGCCTGGAAAAAGGACACCGATCCTAACTATGGCTACACCTTC. Its translation is CAWKKDTDPNYGYTF. The chain joins TRBV30 to TRBJ1-2; perhaps TRBD1 as D (5 bases). The V end lost 4 bases, the J end lost 0 bases, and 15 bases lay between the germline ends. Germline V CDR1 and CDR2: GTSNPN, SVGIG (reference sequence). This CDR3 is built from 15 residues. Full variable domain (remainder filled in from reference TRBV30 and TRBJ1-2): SQTIHQWPATLVQPVGSPLSLECTVEGTSNPNLYWYRQAAGRGLQLLFYSVGIGQISSEVPQNLSASRPQDRQFILSSKKLLLSDSGFYLCAWKKDTDPNYGYTFGSGTRLTVV.

The CDR3 DNA reads TGTGCCAGCCGGGGGGGAAATAGCAATCAGCCCCAGCATTTT. It yields the protein CASRGGNSNQPQHF. The V gene is TRBV27, the J gene TRBJ1-5; D perhaps matches TRBD1 (5 bases). This CDR3 has 14 residues. Germline V gene data show CDR1 as MNHEY and CDR2 as SMNVEV (reference sequence). Trimming shortened V by 8 bases and J by 0 bases, and 11 bases separated the two germline ends.

This chain joins TRBV5-1 and TRBJ1-2; D may be TRBD1 (6 bases). This CDR3 spans 13 amino acids. The V end lost 2 bases, the J end lost 7 bases, and 12 bases lay between the germline ends. Germline V gives CDR1 SGHRS, CDR2 YFSETQ. This CDR3 is CASSFNTGPGYTF. CDR3 coding DNA: TGCGCCAGCAGCTTTAACACAGGGCCTGGCTACACCTTC.

This clone was seen a single time. CDR3 sequence: CASSYGGGQPQHF. The CDR3 region has the DNA TGTGCCAGCAGTTACGGGGGGGGTCAGCCCCAGCATTTT. The chain has TRBV6-5 and TRBJ1-5; D is possibly TRBD1 (5 bases). The germline V and J ends were trimmed by 2 bases and 6 bases, with 8 bases remaining between them. Germline lookup yields CDR1 MNHEY and CDR2 SVGAGI. The CDR3 contains 13 residues.